These T cell receptor beta chains were read from a single sample in a study of shared clonotypes between healthy human individuals. The protocol was immunoSEQ multiplex PCR, while the TCRdb copy is restricted to in-frame clones and leaves out a portion. The sample includes fewer than 850,000 clones, less than 80% of them seen just once. Material for sequencing was memory CD4+ T cells sorted from blood. Receptors were obtained from a woman younger than 45 in good health. CDR3s include the opening cysteine and the closing phenylalanine or tryptophan. Fields, in order: clone size, CDR3 length, J gene, V gene, D gene, CDR3 protein, CDR3 DNA. D genes are given only for firm matches. The size entry is marked missing in some rows and otherwise reads once, few, many or a size class.

size: once; length: 14; J: TRBJ2-5; V: TRBV6-6; D: .; CDR3: CASSYSNVKETQYF; DNA: TGTGCCAGCAGTTACTCGAATGTAAAAGAGACCCAGTACTTC
size: few; length: 17; J: TRBJ2-1; V: TRBV19; D: TRBD1; CDR3: CASSIATGTGGYNEQFF; DNA: TGTGCCAGTAGTATAGCCACCGGGACAGGCGGATACAATGAGCAGTTCTTC
size: .; length: 16; J: TRBJ2-2; V: TRBV28; D: .; CDR3: CASSYRVIQNTGELFF; DNA: TGTGCCAGCAGTTACAGGGTGATTCAGAACACCGGGGAGCTGTTTTTT
size: .; length: 16; J: TRBJ1-2; V: TRBV7-2; D: .; CDR3: CASSLSSDGGDYGYTF; DNA: TGTGCCAGCAGCTTATCGTCGGACGGAGGGGACTATGGCTACACCTTC
size: .; length: 17; J: TRBJ1-2; V: TRBV27; D: .; CDR3: CASRTSKWGALVYGYTF; DNA: TGTGCCAGCAGGACGAGCAAGTGGGGGGCGTTGGTCTATGGCTACACCTTC
size: .; length: 13; J: TRBJ2-3; V: TRBV27; D: .; CDR3: CASSSLVMGTQYF; DNA: TGTGCCAGCAGTTCGCTAGTAATGGGTACGCAGTATTTT
size: .; length: 16; J: TRBJ2-6; V: TRBV28; D: .; CDR3: CASKQGPFSGANVLTF; DNA: TGTGCCAGCAAGCAGGGGCCGTTTTCTGGGGCCAACGTCCTGACTTTC
size: .; length: 14; J: TRBJ2-5; V: TRBV28; D: .; CDR3: CATVIGGDQETQYF; DNA: TGTGCCACCGTGATAGGGGGGGATCAGGAGACCCAGTACTTC
size: .; length: 14; J: TRBJ2-5; V: TRBV11-2; D: .; CDR3: CASSLDTYQETQYF; DNA: TGTGCCAGCAGCTTAGATACGTACCAAGAGACCCAGTACTTC
size: few; length: 13; J: TRBJ2-7; V: TRBV6-1; D: .; CDR3: CASSESQSPQQYF; DNA: TGTGCCAGCAGCGAAAGCCAGTCGCCCCAGCAGTACTTC
size: .; length: 16; J: TRBJ2-2; V: TRBV5-6; D: .; CDR3: CASSLAAGFAPGELFF; DNA: TGTGCCAGCAGCTTGGCTGCAGGCTTCGCCCCCGGGGAGCTGTTTTTT
size: few; length: 15; J: TRBJ1-2; V: TRBV7-8; D: .; CDR3: CASSLPGSTNYGYTF; DNA: TGTGCCAGCAGCCTTCCAGGATCCACTAACTATGGCTACACCTTC
size: .; length: 16; J: TRBJ1-5; V: TRBV10-2; D: .; CDR3: CASSRGGFEGNQPQHF; DNA: TGCGCCAGCAGTCGGGGGGGCTTTGAGGGCAATCAGCCCCAGCATTTT
size: .; length: 15; J: TRBJ1-1; V: TRBV4-1; D: .; CDR3: CASSQAVRMNTEAFF; DNA: TGCGCCAGCAGCCAAGCGGTAAGGATGAACACTGAAGCTTTCTTT
size: .; length: 16; J: TRBJ1-5; V: TRBV19; D: TRBD1; CDR3: CASSIGRDSANQPQHF; DNA: TGTGCCAGTAGTATAGGCCGGGACAGTGCAAATCAGCCCCAGCATTTT
size: .; length: 14; J: TRBJ1-4; V: TRBV11-2; D: .; CDR3: CASSLRIAAEKLFF; DNA: TGTGCCAGCAGCTTAAGGATAGCCGCAGAAAAACTGTTTTTT
size: .; length: 17; J: TRBJ2-1; V: TRBV25-1; D: TRBD2; CDR3: CASSESPIVSGRNEQFF; DNA: TGTGCCAGCAGTGAATCCCCTATTGTTAGCGGGAGAAATGAGCAGTTCTTC
size: .; length: 13; J: TRBJ2-1; V: TRBV11-1; D: TRBD2; CDR3: CASSTRGGTRQFF; DNA: TGTGCCAGCAGCACGAGAGGTGGGACTAGGCAGTTCTTC
size: .; length: 13; J: TRBJ1-1; V: TRBV18; D: .; CDR3: CASSPTGSAEAFF; DNA: TGTGCCAGCTCACCAACCGGGAGCGCTGAAGCTTTCTTT
size: once; length: 15; J: TRBJ1-5; V: TRBV6-5; D: TRBD1; CDR3: CASSYLGQDNQPQHF; DNA: TGTGCCAGCAGTTACTTGGGACAGGACAATCAGCCCCAGCATTTT
size: .; length: 14; J: TRBJ2-1; V: TRBV19; D: TRBD2; CDR3: CASSGQRESREQFF; DNA: TGTGCCAGTAGCGGCCAGCGGGAGTCCCGCGAGCAGTTCTTC
size: .; length: 13; J: TRBJ2-5; V: TRBV6-5; D: .; CDR3: CATSAGARETQYF; DNA: TGTGCCACCTCGGCCGGGGCACGGGAGACCCAGTACTTC
size: .; length: 16; J: TRBJ1-1; V: TRBV5-8; D: .; CDR3: CASSLELEWRNTEAFF; DNA: TGTGCCAGCAGCTTGGAACTGGAGTGGAGGAACACTGAAGCTTTCTTT
size: few; length: 13; J: TRBJ2-2; V: TRBV7-2; D: .; CDR3: CASSLEATGELFF; DNA: TGTGCCAGCAGCTTGGAGGCCACCGGGGAGCTGTTTTTT
size: .; length: 15; J: TRBJ2-1; V: TRBV11-2; D: .; CDR3: CASSDGSGSYNEQFF; DNA: TGTGCCAGCAGCGACGGGAGTGGGTCCTACAATGAGCAGTTCTTC
size: .; length: 14; J: TRBJ2-7; V: TRBV30; D: TRBD2; CDR3: CAWNKGLDPYEQYF; DNA: TGTGCCTGGAATAAGGGACTAGATCCTTACGAGCAGTACTTC
size: .; length: 14; J: TRBJ2-2; V: TRBV7-6; D: .; CDR3: CASSLAHDTGELFF; DNA: TGTGCCAGCAGCTTAGCGCATGACACCGGGGAGCTGTTTTTT
size: .; length: 16; J: TRBJ2-1; V: TRBV19; D: .; CDR3: CASSIGVGSPYNEQFF; DNA: TGTGCCAGTAGTATTGGGGTCGGGTCGCCCTACAATGAGCAGTTCTTC
size: .; length: 13; J: TRBJ2-1; V: TRBV13; D: .; CDR3: CASTPPGSNEQFF; DNA: TGTGCCAGCACTCCCCCAGGGTCAAATGAGCAGTTCTTC